Below, one TCR beta chain is given with its context. Its specificity is not known. This record belongs to a study of lymphopenia after photon versus proton radiotherapy. Broader study findings: Oligoclonal CD8+ Temra expansion after nadir drove photon patients' diversity drop. Authors raise, but do not show, better survival with proton therapy. Under photons, naive T cells and diversity fell while effector/memory populations rose.

Sequencing used immunoSEQ multiplex PCR; TCRdb keeps in-frame clones, though not all of them. The table includes more than 70,000 clones, about four fifths detected once. This CDR3 contains 17 residues. The V end lost 4 bases, the J end lost 4 bases, and 20 bases lay between the germline ends. Germline CDR1 and CDR2: SNHLY and FYNNEI. Material: peripheral blood, obtained from a patient treated with proton-based radiotherapy. This TCR was sampled from a man between 60 and 70 years old with pancreatic cancer. The V and J genes are TRBV2 and TRBJ2-1, with D maybe TRBD1 (5 bases). The CDR3 sequence is CASSASGWGRDYNEQFF. CDR3 coding DNA: TGTGCCAGCAGTGCCTCAGGGTGGGGAAGGGATTACAATGAGCAGTTCTTC.